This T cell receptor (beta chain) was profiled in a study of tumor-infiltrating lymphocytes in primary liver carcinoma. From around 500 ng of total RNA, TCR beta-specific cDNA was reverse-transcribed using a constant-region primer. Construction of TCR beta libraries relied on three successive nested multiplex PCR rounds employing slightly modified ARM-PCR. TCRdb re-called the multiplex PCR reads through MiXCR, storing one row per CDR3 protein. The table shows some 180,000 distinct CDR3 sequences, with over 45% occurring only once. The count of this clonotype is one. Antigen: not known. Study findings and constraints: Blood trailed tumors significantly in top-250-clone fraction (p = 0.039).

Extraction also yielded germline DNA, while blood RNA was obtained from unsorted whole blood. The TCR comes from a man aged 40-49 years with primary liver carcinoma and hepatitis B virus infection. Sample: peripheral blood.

CDR3: CASSFTSGGDEQFF. In DNA, the CDR3 is TGCGCCAGCAGCTTTACTAGCGGGGGCGACGAGCAGTTCTTC. The chain uses TRBV5-1 and TRBJ2-1, with 11 positions matching TRBD2. After removal of 2 bases from V and 10 bases from J, the junction contained 5 bases not matched to a gene. The CDR3 runs 14 residues. Germline V gene data show CDR1 as SGHRS and CDR2 as YFSETQ.